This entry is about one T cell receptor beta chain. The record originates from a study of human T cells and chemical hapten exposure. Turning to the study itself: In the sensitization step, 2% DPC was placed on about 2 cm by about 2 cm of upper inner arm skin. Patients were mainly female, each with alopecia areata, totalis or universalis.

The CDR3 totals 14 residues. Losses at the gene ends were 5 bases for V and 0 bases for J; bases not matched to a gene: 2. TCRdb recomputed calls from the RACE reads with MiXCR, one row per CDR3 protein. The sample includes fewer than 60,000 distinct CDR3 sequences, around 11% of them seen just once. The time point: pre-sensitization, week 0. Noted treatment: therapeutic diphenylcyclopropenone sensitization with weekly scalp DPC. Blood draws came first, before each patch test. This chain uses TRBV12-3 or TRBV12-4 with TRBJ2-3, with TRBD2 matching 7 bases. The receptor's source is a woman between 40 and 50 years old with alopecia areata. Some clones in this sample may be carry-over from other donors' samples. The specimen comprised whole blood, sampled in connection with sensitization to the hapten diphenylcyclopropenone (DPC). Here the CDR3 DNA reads TGTGCCAGCAGTGGGGGGGTCAGCACAGATACGCAGTATTTT. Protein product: CASSGGVSTDTQYF.